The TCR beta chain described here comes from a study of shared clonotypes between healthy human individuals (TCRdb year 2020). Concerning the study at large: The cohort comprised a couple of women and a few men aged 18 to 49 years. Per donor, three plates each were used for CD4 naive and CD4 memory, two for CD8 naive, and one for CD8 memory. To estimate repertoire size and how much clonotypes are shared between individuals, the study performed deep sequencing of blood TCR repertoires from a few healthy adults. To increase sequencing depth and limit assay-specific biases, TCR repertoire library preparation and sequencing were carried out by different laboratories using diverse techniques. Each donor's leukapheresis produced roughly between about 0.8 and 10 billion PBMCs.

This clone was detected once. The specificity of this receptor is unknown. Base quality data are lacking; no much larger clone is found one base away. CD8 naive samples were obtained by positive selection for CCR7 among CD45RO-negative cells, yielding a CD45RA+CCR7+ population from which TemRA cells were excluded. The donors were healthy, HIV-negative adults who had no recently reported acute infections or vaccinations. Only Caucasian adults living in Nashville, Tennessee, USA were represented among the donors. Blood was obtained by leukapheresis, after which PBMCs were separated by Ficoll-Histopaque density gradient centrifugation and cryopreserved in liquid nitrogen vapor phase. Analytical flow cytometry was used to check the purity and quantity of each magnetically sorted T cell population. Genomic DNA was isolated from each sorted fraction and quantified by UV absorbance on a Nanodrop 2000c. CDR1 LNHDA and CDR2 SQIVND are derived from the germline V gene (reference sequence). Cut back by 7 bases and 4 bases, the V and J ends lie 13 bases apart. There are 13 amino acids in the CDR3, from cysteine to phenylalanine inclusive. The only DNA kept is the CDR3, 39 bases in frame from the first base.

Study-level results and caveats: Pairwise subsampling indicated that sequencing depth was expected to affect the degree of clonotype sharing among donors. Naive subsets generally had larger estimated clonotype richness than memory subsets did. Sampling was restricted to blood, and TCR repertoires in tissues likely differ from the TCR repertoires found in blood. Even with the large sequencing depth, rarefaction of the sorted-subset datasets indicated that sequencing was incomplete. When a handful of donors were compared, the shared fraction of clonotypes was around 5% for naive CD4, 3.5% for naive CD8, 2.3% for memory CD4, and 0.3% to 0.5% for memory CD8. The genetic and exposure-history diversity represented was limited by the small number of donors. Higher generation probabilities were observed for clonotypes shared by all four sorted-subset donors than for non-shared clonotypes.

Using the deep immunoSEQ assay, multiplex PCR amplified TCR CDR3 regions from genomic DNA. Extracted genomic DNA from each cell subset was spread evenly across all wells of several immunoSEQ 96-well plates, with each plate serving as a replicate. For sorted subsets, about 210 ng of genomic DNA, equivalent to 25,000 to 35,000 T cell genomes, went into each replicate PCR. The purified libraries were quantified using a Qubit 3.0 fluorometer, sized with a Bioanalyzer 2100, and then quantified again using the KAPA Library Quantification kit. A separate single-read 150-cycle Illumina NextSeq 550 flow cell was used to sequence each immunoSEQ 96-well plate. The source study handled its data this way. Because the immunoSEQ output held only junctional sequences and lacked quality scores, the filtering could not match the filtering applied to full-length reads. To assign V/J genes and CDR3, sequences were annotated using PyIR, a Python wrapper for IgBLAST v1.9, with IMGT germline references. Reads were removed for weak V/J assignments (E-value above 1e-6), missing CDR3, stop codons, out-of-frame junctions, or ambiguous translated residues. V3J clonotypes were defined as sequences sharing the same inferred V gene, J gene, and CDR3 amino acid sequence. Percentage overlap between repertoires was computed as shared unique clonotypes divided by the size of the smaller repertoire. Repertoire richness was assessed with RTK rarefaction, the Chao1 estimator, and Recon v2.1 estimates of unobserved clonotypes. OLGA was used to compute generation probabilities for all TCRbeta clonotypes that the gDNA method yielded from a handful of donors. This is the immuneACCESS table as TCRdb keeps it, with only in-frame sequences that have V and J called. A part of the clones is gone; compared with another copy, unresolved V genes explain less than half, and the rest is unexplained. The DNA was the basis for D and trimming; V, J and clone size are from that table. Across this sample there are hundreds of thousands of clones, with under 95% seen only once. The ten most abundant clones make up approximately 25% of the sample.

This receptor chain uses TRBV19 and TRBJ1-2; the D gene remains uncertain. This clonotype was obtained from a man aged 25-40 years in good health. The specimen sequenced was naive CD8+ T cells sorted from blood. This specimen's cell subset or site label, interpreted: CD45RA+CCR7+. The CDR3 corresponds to CASKKGTLYGYTF. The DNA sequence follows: TGTGCCAGTAAAAAGGGAACTCTCTATGGCTACACCTTC.